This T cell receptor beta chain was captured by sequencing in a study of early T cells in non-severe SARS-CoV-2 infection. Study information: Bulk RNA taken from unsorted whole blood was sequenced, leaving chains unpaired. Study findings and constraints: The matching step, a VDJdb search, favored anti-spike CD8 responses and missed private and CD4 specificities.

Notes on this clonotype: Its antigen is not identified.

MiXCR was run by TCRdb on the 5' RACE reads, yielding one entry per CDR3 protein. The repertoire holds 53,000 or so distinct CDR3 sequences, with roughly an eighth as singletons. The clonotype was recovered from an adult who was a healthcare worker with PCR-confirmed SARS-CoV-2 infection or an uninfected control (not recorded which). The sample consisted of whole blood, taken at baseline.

The CDR3 region is CASSLQNVGLGNQPQHF. The CDR3 coding sequence is TGTGCCAGCAGTTTGCAGAACGTAGGGCTCGGCAATCAGCCCCAGCATTTT. The rearrangement joins TRBV12-3 or TRBV12-4 to TRBJ1-5; D unresolved. The CDR3 extends over 17 amino acids. V lost 3 bases and J lost 2, with 17 bases in between.